What follows describes a single T cell receptor (beta chain). The antigen remains unidentified. These data originate in a study of shared clonotypes between healthy human individuals. Study-wide background: Those who served as donors were a couple of women and a few men between the ages of 18 and 49.

General study findings and limits: Depth of sequencing was expected to influence donor clonotype sharing.

This CDR3 has 16 amino acids. The germline V gene encodes CDR1 SEHNR and CDR2 FQNEAQ (reference sequence). V shed 2 bases and J 2 bases; nucleotides not matched to a gene: 3. Donors included only healthy HIV-negative adults lacking recent acute infections or vaccinations. The assay ran at deep level. Sequencing was performed with immunoSEQ multiplex PCR; in TCRdb, only in-frame clones are kept and a portion is missing. This table has a few hundred thousand clones, roughly 72% appearing once. The TCR sequence derives from a middle-aged woman in good health. Some clones in this sample may be carry-over from other donors' samples. V gene TRBV7-9 combines with J gene TRBJ2-7; 13 nucleotides agree with TRBD2. The sample was PBMCs. For the CDR3, the DNA is TGTGCCAGCAGCTTACCCGGGACTAGCGGGGCCTACGAGCAGTACTTC. Residues: CASSLPGTSGAYEQYF.